This T cell receptor (beta chain) was sequenced in a study of blood T cell repertoires in COVID-19. Background on the study: Some COVID-19 samples were acute and others convalescent; all came from the United States, Italy and Spain. The cDNA or gDNA used as material had been derived from T cells, B-cell-depleted T cells, or PBMCs.

Original data processing: Amplified reference gene primers provided the basis for estimating nucleated cell counts. Sequencing used immunoSEQ multiplex PCR; TCRdb keeps in-frame clones, though not all of them. That table furnishes V, J and clone size, whereas the DNA furnished D and trimming. This sample has about 98,000 clones, with 84% found just once. This clone was detected once. J was trimmed by 7 bases and V by 4 bases; bases with no gene match: 7. The CDR3 covers 15 residues. Germline CDR1 LNHDA, CDR2 SQIVND (reference sequence). This clonotype was obtained from a human donor in a cohort sampled during active COVID-19. V is TRBV19 and J is TRBJ1-6; 7 positions agree with TRBD1. Sequenced: peripheral blood. CDR3 amino acids: CASSKRQGVNSPLHF. DNA of the CDR3: TGTGCCAGTAGTAAACGACAGGGTGTGAATTCACCCCTCCACTTT. Complete variable domain (other parts from reference TRBV19 and TRBJ1-6): DGGITQSPKYLFRKEGQNVTLSCEQNLNHDAMYWYRQDPGQGLRLIYYSQIVNDFQKGDIAEGYSVSREKKESFPLTVTSAQKNPTAFYLCASSKRQGVNSPLHFGNGTRLTVT.